The clone carrying this TCR beta chain appeared a single time. Antigen specificity is unknown. V shed 1 base and J shed 6 bases, with 9 bases lying between them. CDR3 length: 14 amino acids. Germline V gene sequence: CDR1 LGHNT, CDR2 FRNRAP. The data belong to a study of regulatory T cells in long-lasting Graves disease. Whole-study findings and limits: With persistent disease, TRBV28, TRBJ1-2 and TRBJ2-5 were the favored segments. Peripheral blood alone, not thyroid tissue, underwent study.

Investigators prepared the TCR beta libraries by applying iRepertoire HTBI primers and Arm-PCR of CDR3 regions. Authors' data handling: Analysis of the samples identified around 60 TRBV and over 13 TRBJ segments. A single record per CDR3 protein comes from TCRdb applying MiXCR to the multiplex PCR reads. TCRdb, rather than the study authors, made the V and J calls. The sample has 390,000 or so distinct CDR3 sequences, approximately 25% seen once. Regarding time point: persistent/refractory GD, antithyroid drugs over 5 years with positive TRAb. Extracted PBMC RNA gave rise to the TCR library. A peripheral blood sample, 8.5 to 9 milliliters in volume, was drawn into EDTA tubes.

Sequencing used peripheral blood mononuclear cells (PBMCs), obtained when the disease was refractory, from a patient treated with antithyroid drugs. The chain couples TRBV12-5 to TRBJ2-2; D remains unclear. The clonotype comes from a woman aged 35 to 49 with Graves disease. This chain's CDR3 is CASGLDDRAGELFF. In nucleotides, the CDR3 is TGTGCTAGTGGTTTGGATGATAGGGCCGGGGAGCTGTTTTTT.